This T cell receptor (beta chain) is from a study of CD8 T cells in Susac syndrome. Random hexamers were used to reverse transcribe 0.5 to 1 ug of RNA. Across 54 Vbeta and 13 Jbeta, immunoSEQ multiplex PCR amplified TCR beta CDR3. In TCRdb, the immunoSEQ multiplex PCR reads were re-called with MiXCR into one record per CDR3 protein. The data show about 80,000 distinct CDR3 sequences, around 94% seen once. The CDR3 is made up of 16 amino acids. CDR1 is KGHDR and CDR2 is SFDVKD in the germline V gene. The V end lost 3 bases, the J end lost 5 bases, and 18 bases lay between the germline ends. CD8+ and CD4+ T cells circulating in blood were sequenced for TCR beta. The individuals used as controls were healthy donors who had been matched for both age and sex. TEMRA cells underwent FACS enrichment and CD8+ and CD4+ T cells underwent negative isolation.

The receptor was derived from a human donor in good health. The sample taken for sequencing was CD8+ T cells from PBMCs. The rearrangement joins TRBV24-1 to TRBJ1-2; D call uncertain. The CDR3 spells CATSDPNVRGRYGYTF. Here the CDR3 DNA reads TGTGCCACCAGTGATCCCAATGTGCGGGGTCGGTATGGCTACACCTTC.